This TCR beta chain was obtained from a study of cytomegalovirus exposure and HLA in healthy donors. Study in general: Unique TCRs numbering around 80 million, obtained from HLA-typed donors, made up an early data release. General observations from the study: TCR beta chains numbering 150 to 200 were designated cytomegalovirus-associated.

At collection, donors were nominally healthy, but unrecorded immune exposures were probable. The V end was cut by 2 bases, the J end by 6 bases, with 10 bases between. The CDR3 spans 13 residues. Germline CDR1 reads KGHSH; CDR2 reads LQKENI. PCR involved 60 Vbeta and 13 Jbeta primers. The protocol was immunoSEQ multiplex PCR, while the TCRdb copy is restricted to in-frame clones and leaves out a portion. The table lists tens of thousands of clones, 73% of them singletons, with about 5% in the top ten. Concerning this clone: What it binds is unknown.

The chain employs TRBV18 and TRBJ1-2; perhaps TRBD1 as D (5 bases). This TCR was sampled from a man aged 50-60 years in good health and CMV-seronegative. Material for sequencing was PBMCs. As DNA, the CDR3 is TGTGCCAGCTCACCAGGAGGAGGGGATGGCTACACCTTC. As protein: CASSPGGGDGYTF. Filled out from reference TRBV18 and TRBJ1-2, the complete variable domain reads NAGVMQNPRHLVRRRGQEARLRCSPMKGHSHVYWYRQLPEEGLKFMVYLQKENIIDESGMPKERFSAEFPKEGPSILRIQQVVRGDSAAYFCASSPGGGDGYTFGSGTRLTVV.